This T cell receptor (beta chain) was found in a study of blood T cell repertoires in COVID-19. The germline CDR1 and CDR2 sequences are MDHEN and SYDVKM. With V trimmed by 7 bases and J by 5 bases, 13 bases remained unmatched. The CDR3 has 16 residues. Seattle patient enrollment occurred during active infection, with longitudinal follow-up thereafter. Sequencing used immunoSEQ multiplex PCR; TCRdb keeps in-frame clones, though not all of them. The table lists 200,000 to 250,000 clones, just under 90% of them singletons. The TCR was taken from a man aged 25-40 years with COVID-19, enrolled during active disease. Sequencing was carried out using peripheral blood. J is TRBJ2-4 and V is TRBV28; TRBD2 agrees at 8 bases. The CDR3 DNA follows: TGTGCCAGCACCCCGGGAGGGGGGTGGAGCCAAAACATTCAGTACTTC. Translated, it gives CASTPGGGWSQNIQYF.